This T cell receptor (beta chain) was profiled in a study of blood T cell repertoires in COVID-19. The repertoire was sequenced with immunoSEQ multiplex PCR; TCRdb's copy has only in-frame clones and lacks some. The sample contains 200,000 to 250,000 clones, around nine tenths of which appear only once. V shed 0 bases and J shed 4 bases, with 13 bases lying between them. The CDR3 spans 15 residues. CDR1 is LNHNV and CDR2 is YYDKDF in the germline V gene (reference sequence). The sample was PBMCs or T cells enriched from blood (not recorded which). This TCR was sampled from a man in his thirties or forties who had recovered from COVID-19. This sequence joins TRBV15 and TRBJ2-7; TRBD2 might be the D (6 bases). CDR3 bases: TGTGCCACCAGCAGAGAGGTCGGGAGTGGATACGAGCAGTACTTC. This encodes CATSREVGSGYEQYF.